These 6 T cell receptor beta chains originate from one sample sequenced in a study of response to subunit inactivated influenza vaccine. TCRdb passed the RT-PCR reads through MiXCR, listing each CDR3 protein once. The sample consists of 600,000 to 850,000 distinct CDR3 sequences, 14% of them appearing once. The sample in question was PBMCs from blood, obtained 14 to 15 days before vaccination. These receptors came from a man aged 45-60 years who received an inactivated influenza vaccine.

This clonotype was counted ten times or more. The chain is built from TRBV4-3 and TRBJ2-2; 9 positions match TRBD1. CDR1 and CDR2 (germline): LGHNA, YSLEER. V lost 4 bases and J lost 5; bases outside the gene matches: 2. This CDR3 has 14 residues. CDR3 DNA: TGCGCCAGCAGCCGACAGGGGGAGACCGGGGAGCTGTTTTTT. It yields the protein CASSRQGETGELFF.

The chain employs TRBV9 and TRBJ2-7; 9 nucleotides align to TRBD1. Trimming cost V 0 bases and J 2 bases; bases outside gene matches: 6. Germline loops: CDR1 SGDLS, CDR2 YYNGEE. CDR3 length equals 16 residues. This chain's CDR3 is CASSVASTGGAYEQYF. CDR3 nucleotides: TGTGCCAGCAGCGTAGCTAGTACAGGGGGCGCCTACGAGCAGTACTTC.

CDR3: CSVVPGHPNTEAFF. The CDR3 DNA reads TGCAGCGTTGTTCCGGGACACCCAAACACTGAAGCTTTCTTT. The chain carries TRBV29-1 and TRBJ1-1, with D possibly being TRBD1 (6 bases). The CDR3 runs to 14 residues. V lost 4 bases, J lost 2 bases, and 14 bases lay in between. Germline assignment: CDR1 SQVTM and CDR2 ANQGSEA. The full variable domain, with the rest looked up from reference TRBV29-1 and TRBJ1-1, is SAVISQKPSRDICQRGTSLTIQCQVDSQVTMMFWYRQQPGQSLTLIATANQGSEATYESGFVIDKFPISRPNLTFSTLTVSNMSPEDSSIYLCSVVPGHPNTEAFFGQGTRLTVV.

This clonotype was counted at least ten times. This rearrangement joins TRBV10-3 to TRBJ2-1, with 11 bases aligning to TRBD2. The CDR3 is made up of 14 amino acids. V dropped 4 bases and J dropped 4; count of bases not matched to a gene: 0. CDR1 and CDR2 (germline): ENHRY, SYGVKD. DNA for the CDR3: TGTGCCATCAGTGGACTAGCGGGGTACAATGAGCAGTTCTTC. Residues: CAISGLAGYNEQFF.

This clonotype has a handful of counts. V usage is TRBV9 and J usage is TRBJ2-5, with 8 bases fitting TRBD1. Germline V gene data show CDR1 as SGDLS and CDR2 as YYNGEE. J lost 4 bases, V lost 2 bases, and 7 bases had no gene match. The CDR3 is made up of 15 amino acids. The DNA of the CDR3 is TGTGCCAGCAGCGTTACAACAGGGGGGCGAGAGACCCAGTACTTC. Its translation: CASSVTTGGRETQYF.

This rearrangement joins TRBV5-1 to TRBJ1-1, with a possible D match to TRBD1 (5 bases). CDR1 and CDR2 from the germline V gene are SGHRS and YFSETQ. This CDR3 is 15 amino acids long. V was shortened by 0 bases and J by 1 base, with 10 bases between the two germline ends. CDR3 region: CASSLAGARNTEAFF. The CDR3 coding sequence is TGCGCCAGCAGCTTGGCCGGGGCGCGGAACACTGAAGCTTTCTTT.